Below are 31 T cell receptor beta chains sequenced from a single sample in a study of radiotherapy plus CTLA-4 blockade in lung cancer (dated by TCRdb to the late 2010s). Libraries came from the immunoSEQ multiplex PCR assay. The table comes from immuneACCESS by way of TCRdb, which keeps in-frame sequences with V and J called. Part of the clones is missing from these tables; in studies checked, under half for an unresolved V gene and the rest for unknown reasons. This sample holds some 49,000 clones; 70% to 90% were observed only once. The top ten clonotypes cover about a quarter of the sample. The material was peripheral blood, obtained from a patient treated with radiotherapy plus ipilimumab. The receptors were sampled from a human donor with non-small cell lung cancer whose response to radiotherapy plus ipilimumab could not be evaluated.

The table lists this clone with a count of one. The J gene is TRBJ2-1, the V gene TRBV5-1, with TRBD2 matching over 10 bases. Germline trimming cut 5 bases from V and 7 bases from J; bases unmatched to any gene: 3. The CDR3 runs to 13 residues. Looked up from germline, CDR1 is SGHRS and CDR2 is YFSETQ. The CDR3 DNA sequence: TGCGCCAGCAGGATAGCGGGAGGAAATGAGCAGTTCTTC. This codes for CASRIAGGNEQFF.

This chain joins TRBV5-1 and TRBJ1-1, with D possibly being TRBD1 (5 bases). Germline assignment: CDR1 SGHRS and CDR2 YFSETQ. With 1 base removed from V and 0 bases from J, the gap between germline ends came to 10 bases. The CDR3 sequence is 15 residues long. The CDR3 coding sequence is TGCGCCAGCAGCTTGTTAGGGGCGATGAACACTGAAGCTTTCTTT. This encodes CASSLLGAMNTEAFF.

The CDR3 loop is CASRTDRLINSPLHF. In DNA, the CDR3 is TGTGCCAGCAGAACGGACAGGTTAATTAATTCACCCCTCCACTTT. The gene calls are TRBV6-1 and TRBJ1-6, with 7 bases identical to TRBD1. J lost 6 bases, V lost 6 bases, and 8 bases had no gene match. Germline CDR1 is MNHNS and CDR2 is SASEGT. The CDR3 runs 15 residues.

The V call is TRBV7-8, the J call TRBJ2-7, with D possibly TRBD1 on 5 matching bases. From germline, CDR1 is SGHVS and CDR2 FQNEAQ. The CDR3 runs 14 residues. The ends were cut back, 8 bases at V and 3 bases at J, with 17 bases in the middle. CDR3 region: CASRRQLLSYEQYF. The CDR3 DNA is TGTGCCAGCCGCCGACAGCTCCTAAGCTACGAGCAGTACTTC.

The CDR3 nucleotides are TGCGCCAGCAGTGAATCACACAGGGCAGGCCAGCCCCAGCATTTT. It specifies CASSESHRAGQPQHF. The chain uses TRBV10-2 and TRBJ1-5, with TRBD1 as a possible D gene (6 bases). The V gene's germline CDR1 is WSHSY and CDR2 SAAADI. CDR3 length: 15 residues. Trimming pared 3 bases from V and 7 bases from J, leaving 16 bases between.

V usage is TRBV18 and J usage is TRBJ2-7; a possible D gene is TRBD2 (5 bases). CDR3 size: 13 residues. V was pared by 3 bases and J by 2 bases, with 8 bases between. Looked up from germline, CDR1 is KGHSH and CDR2 is LQKENI. DNA of the CDR3: TGTGCCAGCTCACCCGGGAATCCCTACGAGCAGTACTTC. This codes for CASSPGNPYEQYF.

The genes are TRBV30 and TRBJ1-6; possibly TRBD1 for D (5 bases). Trimming stripped 0 bases from V and 9 bases from J, with 15 bases between. From germline, CDR1 is GTSNPN and CDR2 SVGIG (reference sequence). The CDR3 totals 15 residues. This CDR3 is CAWSVPGTGGSPLHF. DNA of the CDR3: TGTGCCTGGAGTGTACCCGGGACCGGGGGTTCACCCCTCCACTTT.

The CDR3 sequence is CASSPGLVTDTQYF. CDR3 nucleotides: TGTGCCAGCAGCCCGGGACTAGTGACAGATACGCAGTATTTT. The chain links TRBV7-3 to TRBJ2-3; TRBD2 agrees at 8 bases. CDR1 is SGHTA, CDR2 FQGTGA, per germline. The V and J ends lost 5 bases and 3 bases, in that order; junction bases with no gene match: 4. The CDR3 is made up of 14 amino acids.

The V call is TRBV9, the J call TRBJ1-2; tentatively, D is TRBD1 (5 bases). The CDR3 length is 14 residues. The V gene's germline CDR1 is SGDLS and CDR2 YYNGEE. V dropped 4 bases and J dropped 5 bases, with 15 bases sitting between them. The CDR3 spells CASSQDTGGYGYTF. CDR3 coding DNA: TGTGCCAGCAGCCAGGACACCGGAGGGTATGGCTACACCTTC.

V usage is TRBV7-6 and J usage is TRBJ1-1; 9 bases line up with TRBD1. Germline V gene sequence: CDR1 SGHVS, CDR2 FNYEAQ. The J segment lost 3 bases and the V segment lost 1 base, leaving 6 bases of the junction unmatched. This CDR3 has 16 amino acids. This chain's CDR3 is CASSLVPDRGYTEAFF. In DNA, the CDR3 is TGTGCCAGCAGCTTAGTCCCGGACAGGGGATACACTGAAGCTTTCTTT.

V and J are TRBV5-1 and TRBJ2-7; a possible D gene is TRBD2 (6 bases). The CDR3 is 14 residues long. V dropped 0 bases and J dropped 2 bases, with 9 bases sitting between them. Germline-derived CDR1 and CDR2 are SGHRS and YFSETQ. CDR3 in amino acids: CASSLAGGPYEQYF. The CDR3 DNA is TGCGCCAGCAGCTTGGCCGGGGGACCCTACGAGCAGTACTTC.

This chain uses TRBV5-1 with TRBJ1-1; TRBD1 is a possible D gene (6 bases). This CDR3 region has 14 residues. Germline CDR1 reads SGHRS; CDR2 reads YFSETQ. Trimming removed 4 bases at V and 0 bases at J, with 10 bases between. The CDR3 protein is CASSLGGLNTEAFF. DNA for the CDR3: TGCGCCAGCAGCCTGGGGGGGCTGAACACTGAAGCTTTCTTT.

Of note for this clone: A junction end diverges from the germline sequence, so it may reflect a read error. This chain connects TRBV5-5 to TRBJ1-2, with TRBD1 matching over 8 bases. This CDR3 is 13 amino acids long. CDR1 and CDR2 (germline): SGHKS, YYEKEE (reference sequence). For the CDR3, the DNA is TGTGCCAGCAGCTTGGGAGGCCAGGGGGCTAGCCCCTTC. Protein: CASSLGGQGASPF. Using reference TRBV5-5 and TRBJ1-2 for the parts outside the CDR3, the full variable domain is DAGVTQSPTHLIKTRGQQVTLRCSPISGHKSVSWYQQVLGQGPQFIFQYYEKEERGRGNFPDRFSARQFPNYSSELNVNALLLGDSALYLCASSLGGQGASPFGSGTRLTVV.

This CDR3 reads CASSMGTSGLTDTQYF. CDR3 DNA: TGCGCCAGCAGCATGGGGACTAGCGGGCTCACAGATACGCAGTATTTT. The rearrangement links TRBV5-1 to TRBJ2-3; TRBD2 aligns across 12 bases. CDR3 length equals 16 residues. The V and J ends lost 4 bases and 2 bases, in that order; junction bases with no gene match: 5. Germline CDR1 reads SGHRS; CDR2 reads YFSETQ.

The rearrangement uses TRBV14 and TRBJ1-1; tentatively, D is TRBD1 (6 bases). Trimming took 0 bases from V and 7 from J, leaving 15 bases between them. Germline loops: CDR1 SGHDN, CDR2 FVKESK. The CDR3 runs to 15 residues. This CDR3 reads CASSQDLGGLGEAFF. The CDR3 DNA sequence: TGTGCCAGCAGCCAAGATTTGGGGGGGCTGGGTGAAGCTTTCTTT. The entire variable domain, with the rest obtained from reference TRBV14 and TRBJ1-1, is as follows: EAGVTQFPSHSVIEKGQTVTLRCDPISGHDNLYWYRRVMGKEIKFLLHFVKESKQDESGMPNNRFLAERTGGTYSTLKVQPAELEDSGVYFCASSQDLGGLGEAFFGQGTRLTVV.

V gene TRBV11-3 combines with J gene TRBJ2-2; D is unresolved. The V gene lost 5 bases and the J gene lost 4 bases, with 11 bases spanning the gap. Germline lookup yields CDR1 SGHNT and CDR2 YENEEA. This CDR3 spans 14 amino acids. The CDR3 coding sequence is TGTGCCAGCAGCCTAGGCGGCAGCACCGGGGAGCTGTTTTTT. Its translation is CASSLGGSTGELFF.

This chain uses TRBV28 with TRBJ1-5; D unresolved. The CDR3 is made up of 15 amino acids. Germline V CDR1 and CDR2: MDHEN, SYDVKM. V lost 2 bases to trimming and J lost 4 bases, with 12 bases between them. CDR3 sequence: CASSLRRQQNQPQHF. In nucleotides, the CDR3 is TGTGCCAGCAGTTTACGGCGGCAGCAAAATCAGCCCCAGCATTTT.

CDR3 region: CASSLSYRTTDTQYF. CDR3 sequence (DNA): TGTGCCAGCAGCTTATCTTACAGGACCACAGATACGCAGTATTTT. The chain joins TRBV5-6 to TRBJ2-3, with D tentatively TRBD1 (5 bases). The V end lost 2 bases, the J end lost 2 bases, and 12 bases lay between the germline ends. This CDR3 is 15 amino acids long. Germline-derived CDR1 and CDR2 are SGHDT and YYEEEE.

The chain joins TRBV7-2 to TRBJ2-1; 13 bases match TRBD2. CDR3 length equals 19 residues. J lost 9 bases, V lost 0 bases, and 14 bases had no gene match. Germline values: CDR1 SGHTA, CDR2 FQGNSA. The CDR3 region is CASSLAPLLELAGGAEQFF. Written as DNA, the CDR3 is TGTGCCAGCAGCTTAGCGCCTCTGTTAGAACTAGCGGGAGGGGCTGAGCAGTTCTTC.

V gene TRBV27 combines with J gene TRBJ2-3; 12 bases match TRBD2. From germline, CDR1 is MNHEY and CDR2 SMNVEV (reference sequence). The V gene end was trimmed by 6 bases and the J gene end by 4 bases; junction bases not matched to a gene: 2. There are 14 residues in the CDR3. This CDR3 reads CASRLAGGSDTQYF. The CDR3 bases are TGTGCCAGCAGACTAGCGGGAGGTTCAGATACGCAGTATTTT.

The J gene is TRBJ2-7, the V gene TRBV25-1, with 7 bases aligning to TRBD2. J was trimmed by 0 bases and V by 9 bases; bases with no gene match: 5. Germline loops: CDR1 MGHDK, CDR2 SYGVNS. CDR3 length: 13 amino acids. Here the CDR3 reads CARAGRHSYEQYF. The CDR3 DNA sequence: TGTGCCAGAGCGGGGCGCCACTCCTACGAGCAGTACTTC.

By sample share, this clone is medium-sized. V is TRBV4-3 and J is TRBJ2-2; weak D call: TRBD1 (5 bases). V was shortened by 1 base and J by 0 bases, with 6 bases between the two germline ends. Germline V gene sequence: CDR1 LGHNA, CDR2 YSLEER. The CDR3 runs to 15 residues. CDR3: CASSQGQSNTGELFF. For the CDR3, the DNA is TGCGCCAGCAGCCAAGGACAGTCGAACACCGGGGAGCTGTTTTTT.

The rearrangement joins TRBV19 to TRBJ1-2, with a tentative D call TRBD1 (6 bases). Deletions cut 3 bases from V and 1 base from J, with 12 bases between. The CDR3 loop spans 15 amino acids. Looked up from germline, CDR1 is LNHDA and CDR2 is SQIVND (reference sequence). CDR3 in amino acids: CASSIPGGDNYGYTF. DNA for the CDR3: TGTGCCAGTAGTATCCCTGGGGGCGATAACTATGGCTACACCTTC.

The rearrangement joins TRBV2 to TRBJ1-1, with 7 bases that match TRBD1. Germline V gives CDR1 SNHLY, CDR2 FYNNEI. J gave up 1 base and V 3 bases, and 5 bases lay outside the gene matches. The CDR3 has 15 residues. The CDR3: CASSEEGQPNTEAFF. The CDR3 region has the DNA TGTGCCAGCAGTGAGGAGGGACAGCCGAACACTGAAGCTTTCTTT.

The sample holds a few counts of this clone. The chain employs TRBV4-3 and TRBJ2-1; 12 nucleotides agree with TRBD1. The junction had 8 bases not matched to a gene; V was cut back by 4 bases and J by 1 base. Germline V lookup: CDR1 LGHNA, CDR2 YSLEER. This CDR3 is 18 amino acids long. CDR3: CASSPGTGGAVSYNEQFF. Here the CDR3 DNA reads TGCGCCAGCAGCCCCGGGACAGGGGGCGCGGTGTCCTACAATGAGCAGTTCTTC.

The chain's CDR3 is CASSIVRQGPSGANVLTF. The CDR3 nucleotides are TGTGCCAGTAGTATAGTCCGACAGGGACCCTCTGGGGCCAACGTCCTGACTTTC. This sequence joins TRBV19 and TRBJ2-6, with TRBD1 identical over 7 bases. V lost 1 base, J lost 0 bases, and 6 bases stayed unmatched. The V gene's germline CDR1 is LNHDA and CDR2 SQIVND (reference sequence). The CDR3 has 18 residues. The variable domain in full, with the rest retrieved from reference TRBV19 and TRBJ2-6, is DGGITQSPKYLFRKEGQNVTLSCEQNLNHDAMYWYRQDPGQGLRLIYYSQIVNDFQKGDIAEGYSVSREKKESFPLTVTSAQKNPTAFYLCASSIVRQGPSGANVLTFGAGSRLTVL.

V and J are TRBV30 and TRBJ1-5, with D uncertain. Germline V gene lookup returns CDR1 GTSNPN and CDR2 SVGIG (reference sequence). This CDR3 is 14 amino acids long. Trimming removed 2 bases from V and 3 bases from J, with 11 bases in between. CDR3 sequence: CAWSIRLSNQPQHF. CDR3 sequence (DNA): TGTGCCTGGAGTATTCGACTTTCCAATCAGCCCCAGCATTTT.

The chain links TRBV15 to TRBJ1-1; the D gene is possibly TRBD1 (5 bases). Germline V gene sequence: CDR1 LNHNV, CDR2 YYDKDF (reference sequence). Trimming stripped 5 bases from V and 5 bases from J, with 15 bases between. This CDR3 region has 14 residues. CDR3 amino acids: CATSRRGRETEAFF. The CDR3, as DNA: TGTGCCACCAGCCGCCGGGGGAGGGAAACTGAAGCTTTCTTT.

CDR3 region: CASSLGLLATKNIQYF. The DNA of the CDR3 is TGCGCCAGCAGCTTGGGGCTACTAGCTACCAAAAACATTCAGTACTTC. The chain links TRBV5-1 to TRBJ2-4; tentatively, D is TRBD2 (6 bases). Germline values: CDR1 SGHRS, CDR2 YFSETQ. The CDR3 consists of 16 residues. Trimming cost V 0 bases and J 2 bases, with 12 bases left between them.

This clone was counted once. The chain couples TRBV5-1 to TRBJ2-3, with TRBD2 identical over 11 bases. CDR3 length: 15 residues. The germline gives CDR1 SGHRS, CDR2 YFSETQ. Trimming took 4 bases from V and 4 from J; bases not matched to a gene: 5. CDR3 bases: TGCGCCAGCAGCACTAGCGGGAGCGTCTCAGATACGCAGTATTTT. Encoded protein: CASSTSGSVSDTQYF. The full variable domain, in which reference TRBV5-1 and TRBJ2-3 provide the parts outside the CDR3, is KAGVTQTPRYLIKTRGQQVTLSCSPISGHRSVSWYQQTPGQGLQFLFEYFSETQRNKGNFPGRFSGRQFSNSRSEMNVSTLELGDSALYLCASSTSGSVSDTQYFGPGTRLTVL.

CDR3 DNA: TGTGCCAGCAGACCCACCGGGACAAACAAACTGTTTTTT. Amino acids: CASRPTGTNKLFF. V and J are TRBV6-5 and TRBJ1-4; perhaps TRBD1 as D (6 bases). The CDR3 loop spans 13 amino acids. The V and J ends lost 6 bases and 11 bases respectively, with 16 bases between them. CDR1 MNHEY and CDR2 SVGAGI come from the germline V gene.